This TCR beta chain stems from a study of vaccination and CD4 T cells after COVID-19. V gave up 0 bases and J gave up 1 base, with 9 bases separating them. Germline CDR1 is MNHEY and CDR2 is SVGAGI. The CDR3 runs 15 residues. The treatment: roughly ten-day PBMC culture with coronavirus spike peptide pools or control peptides (ViraFEST assay). Concerning this clonotype itself: Its antigen is still unknown.

Oncomine TCR Beta short-read sequencing was applied to DNA from cultured CD4+ T cells. A single record per CDR3 protein comes from TCRdb applying MiXCR to the PCR reads. Found here are some 10,000 distinct CDR3 sequences, approximately 60% of them singletons; the top ten hold around an eighth. The specimen was cultured CD4+ T cells from blood, collected after SARS-CoV-2 vaccination. The chain recombines TRBV6-5 with TRBJ1-1, with D possibly being TRBD1 (6 bases). This receptor was identified in a human donor with COVID-19. The CDR3 loop reads CASSYSRQANTEAFF. CDR3 DNA: TGTGCCAGCAGTTACTCCCGACAGGCGAACACTGAAGCTTTCTTT.